One and the same sample provided the 11 T cell receptor beta chains below, sequenced in a study of T-cell reconstitution after alpha-beta-depleted transplantation in children. The TCRbeta library incorporated unique molecular identifiers. MiXCR, run by TCRdb on the PCR reads, gives a single entry per CDR3 protein. The sample consists of about 200,000 distinct CDR3 sequences, roughly 7.1% of them appearing once. The sequencing here drew on PBMCs, taken before TCRalphabeta/CD19-depleted stem cell transplant. Receptors originate from a boy under 10 years old with acute lymphoblastic leukemia, due to receive a stem cell transplant.

V gene TRBV12-3 or TRBV12-4 combines with J gene TRBJ2-1, with a tentative D call TRBD1 (5 bases). The CDR3 is 13 amino acids. The ends were cut back, 5 bases at V and 4 bases at J, with 9 bases in the middle. The CDR3 spells CASSTTVYNEQFF. The CDR3 DNA follows: TGTGCCAGCAGTACGACAGTTTACAATGAGCAGTTCTTC.

This clonotype has at least ten counts. The chain has TRBV4-3 and TRBJ2-2, with TRBD1 matching over 8 bases. J was trimmed by 3 bases and V by 8 bases; bases with no gene match: 5. Germline CDR1 is LGHNA and CDR2 is YSLEER. CDR3 length equals 14 residues. The CDR3 region is CASGTGLDTGELFF. CDR3 bases: TGCGCCAGCGGGACAGGCCTTGACACCGGGGAGCTGTTTTTT.

This clonotype came up many times. The CDR3 coding sequence is TGCAGTGCAACCAACAGTAATGAGCAGTTCTTC. It translates to CSATNSNEQFF. The gene calls are TRBV20-1 and TRBJ2-1; no firm D call. The germline CDR1 and CDR2 sequences are DFQATT and SNEGSKA (reference sequence). V lost 6 bases to trimming and J lost 7 bases, with 10 bases between them. This CDR3 comprises 11 residues.

This clonotype was seen repeatedly, ten times or more. The rearrangement uses TRBV28 and TRBJ2-1; 10 bases align to TRBD1. With V trimmed by 6 bases and J by 2 bases, 4 bases remained unmatched. There are 15 residues in the CDR3. Germline CDR1 reads MDHEN; CDR2 reads SYDVKM. The CDR3 here is CASSIGTGAYNEQFF. The CDR3 nucleotides are TGTGCCAGCAGCATTGGGACAGGGGCCTACAATGAGCAGTTCTTC.

This clonotype has a count of ten or more. The gene calls are TRBV7-9 and TRBJ2-5, with 12 nucleotides matching TRBD1. Germline V gene lookup returns CDR1 SEHNR and CDR2 FQNEAQ (reference sequence). This CDR3 contains 14 residues. V lost 6 bases to trimming and J lost 7 bases; unmatched junction nucleotides: 6. The DNA for the CDR3 is TGTGCCAGCAGGGGACAGGGGGCGTTTTGGACCCAGTACTTC. Translated, it gives CASRGQGAFWTQYF.

This clonotype has at least ten counts. In DNA form, the CDR3 reads TGTGCCAGCAGCTTAGGGACGGACAATGAGCAGTTCTTC. Its protein is CASSLGTDNEQFF. The rearrangement uses TRBV11-2 and TRBJ2-1, with D uncertain. V was pared by 1 base and J by 5 bases, with 6 bases between. The germline CDR1 and CDR2 sequences are SGHAT and FQNNGV. The CDR3 is made up of 13 amino acids.

With respect to this clonotype: This may arise from a read error, as a much more abundant clone is one base away. As the CDR3 is not closed by the conserved phenylalanine or tryptophan, this likely results from a read error. V usage is TRBV20-1 and J usage is TRBJ2-7, with D unclear. V was pared by 3 bases and J by 4 bases, with 7 bases between. The length of the CDR3 is 11 residues. Per the germline V gene, CDR1 is DFQATT and CDR2 is SNEGSKA (reference sequence). The CDR3 loop is CSASPVYEQYY. The CDR3 nucleotides read TGCAGTGCTAGCCCGGTGTACGAGCAGTACTAC.

The gene calls are TRBV7-2 and TRBJ1-2, with 10 bases matching TRBD1. Germline V lookup: CDR1 SGHTA, CDR2 FQGNSA. V was clipped by 5 bases and J by 7 bases; unmatched bases: 4. The CDR3 has 13 residues. Here the CDR3 DNA reads TGTGCCAGCAGCCCGGGACAGGGGTTTGGCTACACCTTC. It codes for CASSPGQGFGYTF.

This clonotype appeared a few times. The DNA of the CDR3 is TGCGCCAGCAGCCAAGAATGGGCGGGGGATGAGCAGTTCTTC. Translation gives CASSQEWAGDEQFF. This chain uses TRBV4-1 with TRBJ2-1; 7 bases map to TRBD2. The CDR3 totals 14 residues. The junction had 4 bases not matched to a gene; V was cut back by 0 bases and J by 8 bases. Germline V lookup: CDR1 MGHRA, CDR2 YSYEKL.

This clonotype came up a few times. The chain recombines TRBV21-1 with TRBJ2-2; the table gives TRBD2 as D, unverified against the DNA. TRBV21-1 constitutes a pseudogene. There are 17 residues in the CDR3. The CDR3 nucleotides are TGTGCCAGCAGCAAAGTTCTAAGGGAGGGGAACACCGGGGAGCTGTTTTTT. This translates into CASSKVLREGNTGELFF.

In this sample, this clonotype turned up many times. This sequence joins TRBV7-2 and TRBJ2-7, with 7 bases that match TRBD1. Trimming removed 4 bases from V and 5 bases from J; junction bases left unmatched: 8. CDR1 is SGHTA and CDR2 is FQGNSA in the germline V gene. The CDR3 contains 14 residues. CDR3 region: CASSSQGRPHEQYF. In DNA form, the CDR3 reads TGTGCCAGCAGCTCACAGGGGCGACCCCACGAGCAGTACTTC.